These 9 T cell receptor beta chains originate from one sample sequenced in a study of T cell changes during pregnancy in multiple sclerosis. Measured with immunoSEQ multiplex PCR; TCRdb has only the in-frame clones, and not every one. This repertoire shows some 87,000 clones, roughly 95% found once; its top ten account for approximately 1%. The starting material was peripheral blood, obtained in the second trimester of pregnancy. The receptors stem from a female donor with multiple sclerosis, enrolled in a pregnancy study.

The V call is TRBV27, the J call TRBJ2-7; a weak D match, TRBD2 (5 bases). The CDR3 runs to 12 residues. The germline V gene encodes CDR1 MNHEY and CDR2 SMNVEV (reference sequence). With 4 bases removed from V and 9 bases from J, the gap between germline ends came to 13 bases. This CDR3 reads CASSSTSRGQYF. The CDR3 nucleotides are TGTGCCAGCAGTTCGACGTCTCGGGGGCAGTACTTC.

The chain couples TRBV25-1 to TRBJ2-1; no firm D call. Germline V lookup: CDR1 MGHDK, CDR2 SYGVNS. CDR3 size: 14 residues. V shed 0 bases and J shed 3 bases, with 6 bases lying between them. The CDR3 protein is CASSEYIRYNEQFF. CDR3 coding DNA: TGTGCCAGCAGTGAATATATTCGCTACAATGAGCAGTTCTTC.

V and J are TRBV27 and TRBJ1-1, with D tentatively TRBD1 (5 bases). The CDR3 loop spans 14 amino acids. V gave up 0 bases and J gave up 4 bases, with 9 bases separating them. CDR1 MNHEY and CDR2 SMNVEV come from the germline V gene (reference sequence). CDR3 amino acids: CASSLSGQGTEAFF. The CDR3 nucleotides are TGTGCCAGCAGTTTATCTGGGCAGGGCACTGAAGCTTTCTTT.

V gene TRBV2 combines with J gene TRBJ2-4; 9 bases match TRBD1. This CDR3 is 15 amino acids long. Germline V gene sequence: CDR1 SNHLY, CDR2 FYNNEI. V shed 7 bases and J 9 bases; nucleotides not matched to a gene: 13. DNA of the CDR3: TGTGCCAGCATCCTCCCCGGGACAGGGACGGCCATTCAGTACTTC. Encoded protein: CASILPGTGTAIQYF.

The chain employs TRBV28 and TRBJ1-1; 7 positions agree with TRBD1. Germline V gives CDR1 MDHEN, CDR2 SYDVKM. The CDR3 contains 15 residues. The V segment lost 6 bases and the J segment 0 bases; nucleotides outside the gene matches: 7. In DNA form, the CDR3 reads TGTGCCAGCAGCCTACAGGGGCGGATGAACACTGAAGCTTTCTTT. Encoded protein: CASSLQGRMNTEAFF.

This sequence joins TRBV28 and TRBJ2-5; 12 bases fit TRBD2. Germline V gene sequence: CDR1 MDHEN, CDR2 SYDVKM. V trimming: 4 bases; J trimming: 2 bases; junction bases outside the gene matches: 5. The CDR3 totals 16 residues. The CDR3 DNA follows: TGTGCCAGCAGTTCACCTAGCGGGAGGGCACAAGAGACCCAGTACTTC. Translated, it gives CASSSPSGRAQETQYF.

The chain couples TRBV29-1 to TRBJ1-5; no firm D call. Germline lookup yields CDR1 SQVTM and CDR2 ANQGSEA. The germline V and J ends were trimmed by 7 bases and 7 bases, with 14 bases remaining between them. This CDR3 is 12 amino acids long. The CDR3 loop is CSAGRIGQPQHF. The DNA for the CDR3 is TGCAGCGCGGGGAGAATCGGACAGCCCCAGCATTTT.

This clone was seen ten or more times. This chain connects TRBV30 to TRBJ2-7, with 7 bases identical to TRBD2. This CDR3 has 14 amino acids. The ends lost 4 bases at V and 6 bases at J; junction bases unmatched: 12. Germline V gene lookup returns CDR1 GTSNPN and CDR2 SVGIG (reference sequence). The CDR3 protein is CAWTSGAGVGEQYF. The CDR3 coding sequence is TGTGCCTGGACTTCTGGGGCGGGAGTAGGCGAGCAGTACTTC.

This sequence joins TRBV5-5 and TRBJ1-5; D unresolved. The CDR3 runs to 13 residues. The V and J ends lost 2 bases and 1 base respectively, with 4 bases between them. Germline loops: CDR1 SGHKS, CDR2 YYEKEE (reference sequence). The CDR3 spells CASSFQSNQPQHF. The CDR3, as DNA: TGTGCCAGCAGCTTTCAGAGCAATCAGCCCCAGCATTTT.